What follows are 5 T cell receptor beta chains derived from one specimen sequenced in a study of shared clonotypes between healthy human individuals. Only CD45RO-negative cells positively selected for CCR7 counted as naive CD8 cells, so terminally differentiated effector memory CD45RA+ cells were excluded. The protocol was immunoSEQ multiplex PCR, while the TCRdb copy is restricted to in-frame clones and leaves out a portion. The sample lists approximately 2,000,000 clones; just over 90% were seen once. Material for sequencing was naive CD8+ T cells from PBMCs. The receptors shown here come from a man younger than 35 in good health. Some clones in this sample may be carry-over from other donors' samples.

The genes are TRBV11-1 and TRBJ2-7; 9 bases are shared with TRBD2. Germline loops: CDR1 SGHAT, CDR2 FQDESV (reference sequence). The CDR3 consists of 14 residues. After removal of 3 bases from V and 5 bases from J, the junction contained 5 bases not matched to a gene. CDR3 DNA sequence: TGTGCCAGCAGCTTTAGCGGGAGAGCCCACGAGCAGTACTTC. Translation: CASSFSGRAHEQYF.

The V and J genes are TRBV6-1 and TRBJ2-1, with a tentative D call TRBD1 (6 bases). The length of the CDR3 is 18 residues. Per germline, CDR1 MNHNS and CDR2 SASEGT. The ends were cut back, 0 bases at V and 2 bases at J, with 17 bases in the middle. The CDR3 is CASSEALPGTYTYNEQFF. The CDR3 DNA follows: TGTGCCAGCAGTGAAGCGCTTCCCGGGACATACACCTACAATGAGCAGTTCTTC.

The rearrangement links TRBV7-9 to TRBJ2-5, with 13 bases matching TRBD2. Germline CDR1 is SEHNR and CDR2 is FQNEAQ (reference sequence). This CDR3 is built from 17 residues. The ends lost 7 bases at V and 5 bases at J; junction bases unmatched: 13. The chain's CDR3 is CASNPGGLAGDGETQYF. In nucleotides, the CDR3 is TGTGCCAGCAACCCCGGAGGACTAGCGGGAGATGGGGAGACCCAGTACTTC.

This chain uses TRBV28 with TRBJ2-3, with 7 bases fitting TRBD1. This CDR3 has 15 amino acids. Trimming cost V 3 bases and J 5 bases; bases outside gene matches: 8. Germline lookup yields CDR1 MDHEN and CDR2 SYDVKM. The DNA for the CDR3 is TGTGCCAGCAGTTTCCTCCGGCCAGGGGGAGATACGCAGTATTTT. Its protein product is CASSFLRPGGDTQYF.

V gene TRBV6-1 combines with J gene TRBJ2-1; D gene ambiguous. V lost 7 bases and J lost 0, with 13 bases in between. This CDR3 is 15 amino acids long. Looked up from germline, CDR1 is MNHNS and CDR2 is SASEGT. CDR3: CASKGSLSSYNEQFF. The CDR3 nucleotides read TGTGCCAGCAAAGGTTCCCTTAGCTCCTACAATGAGCAGTTCTTC.